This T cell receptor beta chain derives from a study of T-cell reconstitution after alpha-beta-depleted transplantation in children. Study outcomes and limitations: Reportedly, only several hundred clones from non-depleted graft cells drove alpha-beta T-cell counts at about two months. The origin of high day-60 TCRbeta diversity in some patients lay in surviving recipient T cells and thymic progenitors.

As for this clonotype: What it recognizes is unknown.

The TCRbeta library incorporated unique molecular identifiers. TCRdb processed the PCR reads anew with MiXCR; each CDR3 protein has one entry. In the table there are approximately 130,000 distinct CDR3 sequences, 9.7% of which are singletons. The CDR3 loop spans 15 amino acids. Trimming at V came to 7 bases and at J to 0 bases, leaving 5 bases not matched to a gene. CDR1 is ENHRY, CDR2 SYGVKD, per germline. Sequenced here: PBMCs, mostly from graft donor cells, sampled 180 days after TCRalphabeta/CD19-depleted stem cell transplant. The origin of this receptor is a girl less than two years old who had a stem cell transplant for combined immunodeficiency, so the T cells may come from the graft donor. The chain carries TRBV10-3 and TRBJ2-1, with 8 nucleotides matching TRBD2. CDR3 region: CAITGTRSSYNEQFF. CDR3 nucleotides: TGTGCCATCACCGGGACTAGGAGCTCCTACAATGAGCAGTTCTTC.